The rows below give T cell receptor beta chains drawn from one sample of a study of cytomegalovirus exposure and HLA in healthy donors. Data came from immunoSEQ multiplex PCR; TCRdb stores just in-frame clones and leaves some out. The table records about 170,000 clones, around 79% of them present only once. The sequenced sample consisted of PBMCs. All receptors derive from a woman between 50 and 59 years old in good health and CMV-seropositive. Both conserved end residues are part of each CDR3. Each record gives: J gene, V gene, clone size, CDR3 protein. Where a row states a size, it is once, few, many or the class of an expanded clone; other rows omit it.

J: TRBJ2-2; V: TRBV6-5; size: .; CDR3: CASSLQGASGELFF
J: TRBJ2-3; V: TRBV15; size: .; CDR3: CATSREVGTDTQYF
J: TRBJ1-5; V: TRBV5-5; size: few; CDR3: CASSLGGQGLNQPQHF
J: TRBJ2-2; V: TRBV10-3; size: .; CDR3: CAISGGLPNTGELFF
J: TRBJ1-2; V: TRBV7-6; size: .; CDR3: CASSLNRGDGYTF
J: TRBJ2-3; V: TRBV27; size: .; CDR3: CASSLEAVYSTDTQYF
J: TRBJ2-7; V: TRBV5-6; size: .; CDR3: CASSLLASGSYEQYF
J: TRBJ1-1; V: TRBV5-1; size: .; CDR3: CASSLDRERTAFF
J: TRBJ1-3; V: TRBV7-9; size: .; CDR3: CASSLNLGWGLSSGNTIYF
J: TRBJ2-1; V: TRBV29-1; size: .; CDR3: CSVGGLAGRQFF
J: TRBJ2-1; V: TRBV11-2; size: .; CDR3: CASSLRAGLVSYNEQFF
J: TRBJ2-3; V: TRBV5-1; size: .; CDR3: CASSRTDSTDTQYF
J: TRBJ1-2; V: TRBV7-2; size: few; CDR3: CASSLVRYGYTF
J: TRBJ2-5; V: TRBV5-6; size: .; CDR3: CASSSPIVGGEETQYF
J: TRBJ1-1; V: TRBV5-1; size: .; CDR3: CASSLTGGTEAFF
J: TRBJ1-5; V: TRBV4-1; size: .; CDR3: CTSSQVPPTGGNQPQHF
J: TRBJ2-7; V: TRBV10-1; size: .; CDR3: CTSSEDRGRVYEQYF
J: TRBJ2-1; V: TRBV9; size: .; CDR3: CASSVGVTAYNEQFF
J: TRBJ1-6; V: TRBV5-1; size: once; CDR3: CASSLGVRQDLYNSPLHF